Included here is one T cell receptor (beta chain) sequence, with context. Assay used: immunoSEQ multiplex PCR; TCRdb lists only in-frame clones, some missing. Of some 80,000 clones listed, 86% are singletons. The data are from a study of blood T cell repertoires in COVID-19. The CDR3 totals 15 residues. Germline V lookup: CDR1 SEHNR, CDR2 FQNEAQ (reference sequence). V shed 5 bases, J shed 5 bases, and the junction held 12 bases outside the gene matches. The sequenced sample consisted of peripheral blood. This sequence originates from a human donor in a cohort sampled during active COVID-19. The chain couples TRBV7-9 to TRBJ2-7; TRBD1 agrees at 7 bases. In DNA, the CDR3 is TGTGCCAGCAGCCAGAGACAGGGAATGGGGAACGAGCAGTACTTC. This codes for CASSQRQGMGNEQYF.